One and the same sample provided the 23 T cell receptor beta chains below, sequenced in a study of blood T cell repertoires in COVID-19. The method was immunoSEQ multiplex PCR; TCRdb's version includes in-frame clones alone and lacks a portion of them. The sample has 200,000 to 250,000 clones; around four fifths are singletons. The sequenced material came from peripheral blood. These receptors came from a young man with active or convalescent COVID-19.

The chain recombines TRBV11-2 with TRBJ2-3; tentative D call: TRBD2 (7 bases). V was clipped by 5 bases and J by 3 bases, with 15 bases between them. Germline assignment: CDR1 SGHAT and CDR2 FQNNGV. This CDR3 contains 15 residues. The DNA of the CDR3 is TGTGCCAGCAGCGTCACCGGGGGGCGAACAGATACGCAGTATTTT. Its translation: CASSVTGGRTDTQYF.

This clone showed up just a few times. This chain connects TRBV11-2 to TRBJ1-4, with 9 positions matching TRBD1. The J segment lost 8 bases and the V segment lost 5 bases, leaving 3 bases of the junction unmatched. This CDR3 is 13 amino acids long. Germline V lookup: CDR1 SGHAT, CDR2 FQNNGV. The CDR3 reads CASSRDRAEKLFF. The DNA for the CDR3 is TGTGCCAGCAGCCGGGACAGGGCCGAAAAACTGTTTTTT.

The rearrangement joins TRBV29-1 to TRBJ1-2; 7 bases fit TRBD1. The CDR3 spans 13 residues. Germline-derived CDR1 and CDR2 are SQVTM and ANQGSEA. V shed 6 bases, J shed 2 bases, and the junction held 6 bases outside the gene matches. This chain's CDR3 is CSVGETGNYGYTF. CDR3 in DNA: TGCAGCGTAGGAGAGACAGGGAACTATGGCTACACCTTC.

The genes are TRBV9 and TRBJ2-1, with 9 bases matching TRBD2. This CDR3 has 15 amino acids. V lost 3 bases, J lost 2 bases, and 3 bases stayed unmatched. CDR1 and CDR2 from the germline V gene are SGDLS and YYNGEE. CDR3 sequence (DNA): TGTGCCAGCAGCGACGGCGGGAGGGCCTACAATGAGCAGTTCTTC. The encoded protein is CASSDGGRAYNEQFF.

V is TRBV5-4 and J is TRBJ2-7, with 9 bases aligning to TRBD1. V shed 4 bases and J 2 bases; nucleotides not matched to a gene: 10. Germline V gives CDR1 SGHNT, CDR2 YYREEE (reference sequence). The CDR3 runs 16 residues. The chain's CDR3 is CASSHGPGTGPYEQYF. The CDR3 bases are TGTGCCAGCAGCCATGGACCCGGGACAGGGCCCTACGAGCAGTACTTC.

The chain has TRBV4-3 and TRBJ2-3, with 9 bases fitting TRBD2. The junction had 5 bases not matched to a gene; V was cut back by 2 bases and J by 5 bases. The CDR3 runs 15 residues. The germline CDR1 and CDR2 sequences are LGHNA and YSLEER. CDR3: CASSQKLAGQDTQYF. CDR3 DNA sequence: TGCGCCAGCAGCCAAAAGCTAGCGGGACAAGATACGCAGTATTTT.

The rearrangement uses TRBV4-2 and TRBJ1-1, with D tentatively TRBD1 (5 bases). The CDR3 covers 13 residues. The V end was cut by 2 bases, the J end by 4 bases, with 8 bases between. The germline CDR1 and CDR2 sequences are LGHNA and YNFKEQ. The CDR3 nucleotides read TGTGCCAGCAGCCAACAGGGTAGCACTGAAGCTTTCTTT. Encoded protein: CASSQQGSTEAFF.

The rearrangement links TRBV30 to TRBJ1-2, with TRBD1 matching 7 bases. The germline V gene encodes CDR1 GTSNPN and CDR2 SVGIG (reference sequence). Trimming took 3 bases from V and 3 from J; bases not matched to a gene: 4. The CDR3 covers 13 residues. DNA of the CDR3: TGTGCCTGGAGCGGACAGGTATACTATGGCTACACCTTC. Its translation: CAWSGQVYYGYTF.

The chain has TRBV5-1 and TRBJ2-3; 8 nucleotides match TRBD2. This CDR3 spans 17 amino acids. The V segment lost 4 bases and the J segment 3 bases; nucleotides outside the gene matches: 13. Germline CDR1 is SGHRS and CDR2 is YFSETQ. The CDR3: CASSLEGRERGTDTQYF. Written as DNA, the CDR3 is TGCGCCAGCAGCCTCGAAGGGCGGGAGCGGGGGACAGATACGCAGTATTTT. The full variable domain, with the rest looked up from reference TRBV5-1 and TRBJ2-3, is KAGVTQTPRYLIKTRGQQVTLSCSPISGHRSVSWYQQTPGQGLQFLFEYFSETQRNKGNFPGRFSGRQFSNSRSEMNVSTLELGDSALYLCASSLEGRERGTDTQYFGPGTRLTVL.

The chain joins TRBV6-5 to TRBJ1-6, with 10 bases that match TRBD1. Trimming took 5 bases from V and 8 from J; bases not matched to a gene: 6. The CDR3 contains 15 residues. The V gene's germline CDR1 is MNHEY and CDR2 SVGAGI. The DNA of the CDR3 is TGTGCCAGCAGTAAGGAGGGACAGGGGTATTCACCCCTCCACTTT. It specifies CASSKEGQGYSPLHF.

This chain links TRBV19 with TRBJ2-3, with D possibly matching TRBD2 (5 bases). This CDR3 spans 15 amino acids. With 5 bases removed from V and 0 bases from J, the gap between germline ends came to 12 bases. Per germline, CDR1 LNHDA and CDR2 SQIVND (reference sequence). The CDR3 bases are TGTGCCAGTAGTTTGACGGGGTCTAGCACAGATACGCAGTATTTT. Translation: CASSLTGSSTDTQYF.

The genes are TRBV4-3 and TRBJ1-5; 8 positions match TRBD1. The V gene's germline CDR1 is LGHNA and CDR2 YSLEER. The CDR3 runs 14 residues. With 1 base clipped from V and 4 bases from J, the junction kept 0 bases outside the gene matches. For the CDR3, the DNA is TGCGCCAGCAGCCAAGGGACAGGGAATCAGCCCCAGCATTTT. Translation: CASSQGTGNQPQHF.

The rearrangement links TRBV15 to TRBJ2-3, with TRBD2 as a possible D gene (7 bases). There are 18 residues in the CDR3. V lost 0 bases and J lost 5, with 21 bases in between. Germline-derived CDR1 and CDR2 are LNHNV and YYDKDF (reference sequence). The CDR3 DNA reads TGTGCCACCAGCAGAGATAAGGGGGGGGACCCCTCGGGAGATACGCAGTATTTT. Translating gives CATSRDKGGDPSGDTQYF. Full variable domain (rest looked up from reference TRBV15 and TRBJ2-3): DAMVIQNPRYQVTQFGKPVTLSCSQTLNHNVMYWYQQKSSQAPKLLFHYYDKDFNNEADTPDNFQSRRPNTSFCFLDIRSPGLGDTAMYLCATSRDKGGDPSGDTQYFGPGTRLTVL.

The rearrangement joins TRBV19 to TRBJ2-5; D may be TRBD1 (5 bases). Looked up from germline, CDR1 is LNHDA and CDR2 is SQIVND (reference sequence). The CDR3 has 15 amino acids. Trimming took off 4 bases at V and 1 base at J, with 13 bases between the two ends. CDR3 sequence reads: CASSKDRQLQETQYF. Here the CDR3 DNA reads TGTGCCAGTAGTAAAGATAGACAGCTCCAAGAGACCCAGTACTTC.

The rearrangement joins TRBV4-3 to TRBJ2-7; TRBD1 agrees at 9 bases. This CDR3 has 15 residues. In germline, CDR1 is LGHNA, CDR2 YSLEER. Trimming cost V 4 bases and J 3 bases; bases outside gene matches: 7. Here the CDR3 DNA reads TGCGCCAGCAGCCTAGGGACAGGGAATTACTACGAGCAGTACTTC. As protein: CASSLGTGNYYEQYF.

This CDR3 is CASSTYKSGTSGRNEQFF. The CDR3 nucleotides read TGTGCCAGTAGTACTTACAAATCCGGGACTAGCGGGAGGAATGAGCAGTTCTTC. This chain connects TRBV19 to TRBJ2-1; TRBD2 matches at 15 bases. The CDR3 contains 18 residues. Germline-derived CDR1 and CDR2 are LNHDA and SQIVND (reference sequence). Trimming took 4 bases from V and 7 from J; bases not matched to a gene: 11.

The chain employs TRBV7-2 and TRBJ2-2; TRBD1 might be the D (7 bases). V lost 2 bases to trimming and J lost 6 bases, with 13 bases between them. Germline values: CDR1 SGHTA, CDR2 FQGNSA. CDR3 length equals 15 residues. CDR3: CASSLPARGAGELFF. For the CDR3, the DNA is TGTGCCAGCAGCTTACCGGCCAGGGGGGCCGGGGAGCTGTTTTTT.

The rearrangement joins TRBV11-2 to TRBJ1-1; unclear D gene. Germline V gene lookup returns CDR1 SGHAT and CDR2 FQNNGV. Trimming cost V 1 base and J 5 bases, with 8 bases left between them. The CDR3 runs 13 residues. This CDR3 is CASSLAGWTEAFF. The CDR3 DNA is TGTGCCAGCAGCTTAGCCGGTTGGACTGAAGCTTTCTTT.

This clone was counted a single time. The junction does not match germline at one end; this may be a read error. The rearrangement joins TRBV7-7 to TRBJ2-1; 11 nucleotides align to TRBD1. Germline V gene sequence: CDR1 SSHAT, CDR2 FNYEAQ (reference sequence). The CDR3 has 18 amino acids. CDR3 loop: CASSPGPSGTGGYNEQFF. CDR3 bases: TGTGCTAGCAGCCCAGGACCTTCCGGGACAGGGGGCTACAATGAGCAGTTCTTC.

The V gene is TRBV6-5, the J gene TRBJ1-2; no definite D call. CDR1 is MNHEY and CDR2 is SVGAGI in the germline V gene. The ends were cut back, 5 bases at V and 5 bases at J, with 18 bases in the middle. The CDR3 length is 15 residues. CDR3 sequence: CASSRTTGSPYGYTF. In DNA form, the CDR3 reads TGTGCCAGCAGTCGAACAACCGGGAGCCCTTATGGCTACACCTTC.

V usage is TRBV4-2 and J usage is TRBJ2-7, with D perhaps matching TRBD2 (6 bases). The CDR3 extends over 15 amino acids. Germline loops: CDR1 LGHNA, CDR2 YNFKEQ. V was pared by 4 bases and J by 5 bases, with 18 bases between. The CDR3 DNA follows: TGTGCCAGCAGCCCACCCCTGACTAGTAGGGACGAGCAGTACTTC. Translating it yields CASSPPLTSRDEQYF.

J is TRBJ2-3 and V is TRBV2; TRBD2 agrees at 7 bases. CDR1 is SNHLY and CDR2 is FYNNEI in the germline V gene. This CDR3 comprises 14 residues. The junction had 6 bases not matched to a gene; V was cut back by 8 bases and J by 1 base. CDR3 protein: CASWDYGGTDTQYF. The CDR3 DNA reads TGTGCCAGCTGGGACTACGGGGGCACAGATACGCAGTATTTT.

The rearrangement joins TRBV10-3 to TRBJ2-7; D not certain. Deletions cut 3 bases from V and 2 bases from J, with 11 bases between. Germline CDR1 ENHRY, CDR2 SYGVKD. The CDR3 extends over 14 amino acids. The CDR3 nucleotides read TGTGCCATCAGTGACCCGAGAGGAGCCTACGAGCAGTACTTC. Residues: CAISDPRGAYEQYF.